This T cell receptor (beta chain) originates from a study of control samples from healthy donors and cancer patients. The CDR3 is made up of 12 amino acids. V gave up 0 bases and J gave up 6 bases, with 3 bases separating them. In germline, CDR1 is SEHNR, CDR2 FQNEAQ (reference sequence). The table came from immunoSEQ multiplex PCR; TCRdb's copy has only in-frame clones and leaves some out. In the table there are over 150,000 clones, 85% to 95% of which are singletons. The rearrangement uses TRBV7-9 and TRBJ2-1; D remains ambiguous. This TCR derives from a man aged 25-45 years in good health. Sequencing used blood. The CDR3 nucleotides read TGTGCCAGCAGCTTAGCCCTCAATGAGCAGTTCTTC. This sequence encodes CASSLALNEQFF.